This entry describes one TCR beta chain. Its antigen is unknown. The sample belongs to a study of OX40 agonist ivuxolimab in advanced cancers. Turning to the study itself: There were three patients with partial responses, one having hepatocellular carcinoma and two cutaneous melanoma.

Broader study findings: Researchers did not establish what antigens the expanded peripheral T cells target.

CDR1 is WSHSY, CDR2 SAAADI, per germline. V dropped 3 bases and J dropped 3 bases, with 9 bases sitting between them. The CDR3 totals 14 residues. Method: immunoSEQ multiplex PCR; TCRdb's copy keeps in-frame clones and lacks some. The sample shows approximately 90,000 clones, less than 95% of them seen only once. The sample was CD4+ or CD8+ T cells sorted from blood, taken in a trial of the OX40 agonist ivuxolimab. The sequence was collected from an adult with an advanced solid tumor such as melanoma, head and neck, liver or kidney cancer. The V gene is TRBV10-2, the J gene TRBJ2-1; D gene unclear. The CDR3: CASSEAPLYNEQFF. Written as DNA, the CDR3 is TGCGCCAGCAGTGAAGCCCCGCTCTACAATGAGCAGTTCTTC.